Below, 3 T cell receptor beta chains from the same sample are listed, as sequenced in a study of T cell responses to AZD1222 COVID-19 vaccine. Sequenced by immunoSEQ multiplex PCR; TCRdb stores in-frame clones only, minus some. This table holds around 73,000 clones, about 88% found once. The specimen comprised peripheral blood, sampled 28 days after the second AZD1222 dose. These receptors all stem from an adult who received the AZD1222 COVID-19 vaccine.

The rearrangement joins TRBV12-3 or TRBV12-4 to TRBJ2-1, with D uncertain. V was trimmed by 0 bases and J by 6 bases, leaving 3 bases between them. The CDR3 contains 12 residues. The CDR3 loop is CASSLASNEQFF. The DNA for the CDR3 is TGTGCCAGCAGTTTAGCGAGCAATGAGCAGTTCTTC.

The table lists this clone with a count of one. The chain uses TRBV6-5 and TRBJ1-2; the D gene is possibly TRBD1 (5 bases). The CDR3 is 15 amino acids. Trimming took 7 bases from V and 4 from J, leaving 19 bases between them. The germline CDR1 and CDR2 sequences are MNHEY and SVGAGI. This chain's CDR3 is CASTHGGLPRYGYTF. Here the CDR3 DNA reads TGTGCCAGCACCCACGGGGGACTCCCGCGCTATGGCTACACCTTC.

The chain combines TRBV19 with TRBJ1-2; D is perhaps TRBD1 (6 bases). This CDR3 contains 13 residues. V lost 4 bases to trimming and J lost 8 bases, with 14 bases between them. CDR1 and CDR2 (germline): LNHDA, SQIVND (reference sequence). CDR3 amino acids: CASSNRAKLGYTF. In DNA form, the CDR3 reads TGTGCCAGTAGTAACAGGGCCAAGCTAGGCTACACCTTC.